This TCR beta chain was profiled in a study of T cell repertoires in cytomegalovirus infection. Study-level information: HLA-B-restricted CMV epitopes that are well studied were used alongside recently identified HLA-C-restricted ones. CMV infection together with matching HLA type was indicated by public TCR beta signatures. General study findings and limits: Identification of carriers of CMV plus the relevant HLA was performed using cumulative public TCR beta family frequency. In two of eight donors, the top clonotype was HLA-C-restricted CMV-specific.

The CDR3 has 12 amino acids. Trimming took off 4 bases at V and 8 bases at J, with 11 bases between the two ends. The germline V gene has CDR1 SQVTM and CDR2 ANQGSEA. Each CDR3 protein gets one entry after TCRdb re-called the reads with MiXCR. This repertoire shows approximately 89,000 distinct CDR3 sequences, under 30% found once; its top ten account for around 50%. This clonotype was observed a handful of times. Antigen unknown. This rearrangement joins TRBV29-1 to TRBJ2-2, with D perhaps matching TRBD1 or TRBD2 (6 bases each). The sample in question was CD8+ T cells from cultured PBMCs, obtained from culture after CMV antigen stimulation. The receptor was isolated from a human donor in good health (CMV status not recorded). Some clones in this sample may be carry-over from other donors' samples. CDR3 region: CSVVWGAGELFF. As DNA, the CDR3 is TGCAGCGTTGTCTGGGGGGCGGGGGAGCTGTTTTTT.